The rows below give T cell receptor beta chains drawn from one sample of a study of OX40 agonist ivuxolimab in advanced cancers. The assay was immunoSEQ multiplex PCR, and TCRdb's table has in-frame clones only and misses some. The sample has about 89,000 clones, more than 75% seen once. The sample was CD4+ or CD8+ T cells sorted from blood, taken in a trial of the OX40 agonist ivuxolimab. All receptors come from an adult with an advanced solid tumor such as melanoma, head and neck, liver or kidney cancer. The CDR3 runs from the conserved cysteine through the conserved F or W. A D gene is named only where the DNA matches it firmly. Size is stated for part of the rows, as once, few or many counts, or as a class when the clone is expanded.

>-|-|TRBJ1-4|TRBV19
TGTGCCAGTAGGAACCAGGGTGCAACTAATGAAAAACTGTTTTTT
CASRNQGATNEKLFF
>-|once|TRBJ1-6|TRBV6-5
TGTGCCAGCAGTTACACGGGGTCCTATAATTCACCCCTCCACTTT
CASSYTGSYNSPLHF
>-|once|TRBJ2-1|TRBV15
TGTGCCACCAGCAGAGATTACCTGGGAGGCTCCTACAATGAGCAGTTCTTC
CATSRDYLGGSYNEQFF
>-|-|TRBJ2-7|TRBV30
TGTGCCTGGAGTGTAGGGGCGACCTACGAGCAGTACTTC
CAWSVGATYEQYF
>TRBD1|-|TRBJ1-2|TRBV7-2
TGTGCCAGCAGCTCCACAGGGGGCTATGGCTACACCTTC
CASSSTGGYGYTF
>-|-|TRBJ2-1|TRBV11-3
TGTGCCAGCAGCCCGGGGATGTTTTACAATGAGCAGTTCTTC
CASSPGMFYNEQFF
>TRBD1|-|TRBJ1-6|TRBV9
TGTGCCAGCAGCGTCTGGGGACAGGGGGATTCACCCCTCCACTTT
CASSVWGQGDSPLHF
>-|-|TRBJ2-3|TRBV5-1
TGCGCCAGCAGCTTGTCGGGCACAGATACGCAGTATTTT
CASSLSGTDTQYF
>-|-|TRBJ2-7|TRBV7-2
TGTGCCAGCTCCCCGGGTTACCACGAGCAGTACTTC
CASSPGYHEQYF
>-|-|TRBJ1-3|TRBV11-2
TGTGCCAGCAGGACCTTCTCTGGAAACACCATATATTTT
CASRTFSGNTIYF
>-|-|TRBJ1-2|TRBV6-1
TGTGCCAGCAGTGAAGGGGGGGCGTATGGCTACACCTTC
CASSEGGAYGYTF
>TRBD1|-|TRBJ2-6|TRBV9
TGTGCCAGCAGCCCTCGACCGACAGGGACCGGGGCCAACGTCCTGACTTTC
CASSPRPTGTGANVLTF
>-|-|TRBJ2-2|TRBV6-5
TGTGCCAGCAGTTACGGGGACTTCACCGGGGAGCTGTTTTTT
CASSYGDFTGELFF
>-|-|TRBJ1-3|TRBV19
TGTGCCAGTAGCCAGGGTTCCGGAAACACCATATATTTT
CASSQGSGNTIYF
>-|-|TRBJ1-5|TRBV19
TGTGCCAGTAGTATATCACAGTATAGCAATCAGCCCCAGCATTTT
CASSISQYSNQPQHF
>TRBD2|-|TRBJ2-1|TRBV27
TGTGCCAGCCGGCTAGCGGGAGAGGGTGAGCAGTTCTTC
CASRLAGEGEQFF
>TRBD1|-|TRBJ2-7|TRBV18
TGTGCCAGCTCCGGGACAGGGGGCTACGAGCAGTACTTC
CASSGTGGYEQYF
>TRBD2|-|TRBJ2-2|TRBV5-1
TGCGCCAGCAGCTCCAAGGGACTAAGGAACACCGGGGAGCTGTTTTTT
CASSSKGLRNTGELFF
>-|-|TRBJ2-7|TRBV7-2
TGTGCCAGCCGCCCCCTTAGGCAGTCCTACGAGCAGTACTTC
CASRPLRQSYEQYF
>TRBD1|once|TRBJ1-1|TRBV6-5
TGTGCCAGCAGTACGCAGGGGGGAGAAACTGAAGCTTTCTTT
CASSTQGGETEAFF
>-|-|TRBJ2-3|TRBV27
TGTGCCAGCAAATCCCTTTCTGGCGACGATACGCAGTATTTT
CASKSLSGDDTQYF
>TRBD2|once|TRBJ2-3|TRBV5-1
TGCGCCAGCAGCCCGACTAGCGGGGTCCCAGATACGCAGTATTTT
CASSPTSGVPDTQYF
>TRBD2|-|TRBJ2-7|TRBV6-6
TGTGCCAGCAGCCCAAGCGGGAGCCGGGGCGAGCAGTACTTC
CASSPSGSRGEQYF
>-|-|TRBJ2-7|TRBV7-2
TGTGCCAGCAGCCCCAGCGGCTACGAGCAGTACTTC
CASSPSGYEQYF
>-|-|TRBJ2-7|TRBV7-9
TGTGCCAGCAGCTTAGATACAGGGCGAAATGGGCAGTACTTC
CASSLDTGRNGQYF
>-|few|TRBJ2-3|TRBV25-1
TGTGCCAGCAGTGAATCGAACTGGCGGGATAGCACAGATACGCAGTATTTT
CASSESNWRDSTDTQYF
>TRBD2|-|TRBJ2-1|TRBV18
TGTGCCAGCTCACCACCTTCTAGCGGGAAAAACAATGAGCAGTTCTTC
CASSPPSSGKNNEQFF
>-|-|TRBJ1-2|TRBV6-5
TGTGCCAGCAGCCGCATGGGGGTGGAAGGCTACACCTTC
CASSRMGVEGYTF
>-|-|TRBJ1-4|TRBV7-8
TGTGCCAGCAGAAGGACGGAGAATAATGAAAAACTGTTTTTT
CASRRTENNEKLFF
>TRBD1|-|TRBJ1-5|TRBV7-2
TGTGCCAGCAGCCAGCAGACAGGGGTCAATCAGCCCCAGCATTTT
CASSQQTGVNQPQHF
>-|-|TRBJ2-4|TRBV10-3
TGTGCCATCAGTGATGGAGTAGGAGCCAAAAACATTCAGTACTTC
CAISDGVGAKNIQYF
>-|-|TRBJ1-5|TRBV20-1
TGCAGTGCGGGGGGGATTCAGCCCCAGCATTTT
CSAGGIQPQHF
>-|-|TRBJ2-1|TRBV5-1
TGCGCCAGCAGCTCAGGATCTACCTACAATGAGCAGTTCTTC
CASSSGSTYNEQFF
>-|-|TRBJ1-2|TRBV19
TGTGCCAGTAGTACAGACAATTACCGAGCTAACTATGGCTACACCTTC
CASSTDNYRANYGYTF
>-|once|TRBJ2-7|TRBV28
TGTGCCAGCAGCCTAAGGGGTGCGGCCTACGAGCAGTACTTC
CASSLRGAAYEQYF
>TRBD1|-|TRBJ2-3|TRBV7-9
TGTGCCAGCAACAGACAGGGGGGGATAGATACGCAGTATTTT
CASNRQGGIDTQYF
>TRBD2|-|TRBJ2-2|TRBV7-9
TGTGCCAGCAGCAAACTAGCGGGAGTCCCCGGGGAGCTGTTTTTT
CASSKLAGVPGELFF
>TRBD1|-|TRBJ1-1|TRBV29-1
TGCAGCGCCCGACAGGGAGGGAACACTGAAGCTTTCTTT
CSARQGGNTEAFF
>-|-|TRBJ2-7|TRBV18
TGTGCCAGCTCCACCGACAGCTCCTACGAGCAGTACTTC
CASSTDSSYEQYF
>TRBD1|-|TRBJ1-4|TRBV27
TGTGCCAGCAAGTTGGGACAGGGGTACGAAAAACTGTTTTTT
CASKLGQGYEKLFF
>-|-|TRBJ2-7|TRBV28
TGTGCCAGCAGTTCCAACATTTACGAGCAGTACTTC
CASSSNIYEQYF
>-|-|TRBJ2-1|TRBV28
TGTGCCAGCAGTTTATCGAGCGGGCCGCCTATCCATGAGCAGTTCTTC
CASSLSSGPPIHEQFF
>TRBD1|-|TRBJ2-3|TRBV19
TGTGCCAGTAGTTCCCCTCGGACAGGGGGCACAGATACGCAGTATTTT
CASSSPRTGGTDTQYF
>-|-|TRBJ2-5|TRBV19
TGTGCCAGTAGCCCCTTGAGTCCCTCAGAGACCCAGTACTTC
CASSPLSPSETQYF
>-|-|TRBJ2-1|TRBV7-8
TGTGCCAGCAGCGTTTGGGGGGGGGCGTCCTACAATGAGCAGTTCTTC
CASSVWGGASYNEQFF
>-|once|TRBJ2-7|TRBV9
TGTGCCAGCAGCCCCCGGGGGTCCATACCCTACGAGCAGTACTTC
CASSPRGSIPYEQYF
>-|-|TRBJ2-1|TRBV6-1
TGTGCCAGCAGCGAACCGGGGGAATGGATTGAGCAGTTCTTC
CASSEPGEWIEQFF
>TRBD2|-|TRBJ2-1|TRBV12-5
TGTGCTAGTGGCCTGGGACTAGCTGAAAACAATGAGCAGTTCTTC
CASGLGLAENNEQFF
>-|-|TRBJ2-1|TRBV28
TGTGCCAGCAGTGCACCTGGGGCTCCGGGAATTTACAATGAGCAGTTCTTC
CASSAPGAPGIYNEQFF
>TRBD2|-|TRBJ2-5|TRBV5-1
TGCGCCAGCAGCCGGGGTTTTGGGACTAGCGGTGAAGAGACCCAGTACTTC
CASSRGFGTSGEETQYF
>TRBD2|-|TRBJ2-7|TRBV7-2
TGTGCCAGCAGCTTAATTGTAGCGGGAGGATACGAGCAGTACTTC
CASSLIVAGGYEQYF
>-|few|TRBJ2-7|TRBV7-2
TGTGCCAGCAGCTTAGACAACAGGAAGCAGTACTTC
CASSLDNRKQYF
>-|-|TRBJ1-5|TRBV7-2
TGTGCCAGCAGCTTGGGGTGGGATAGCAATCAGCCCCAGCATTTT
CASSLGWDSNQPQHF
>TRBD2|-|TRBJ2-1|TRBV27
TGTGCCAGCAGCCAAACTAGCGGAACCTACAATGAGCAGTTCTTC
CASSQTSGTYNEQFF
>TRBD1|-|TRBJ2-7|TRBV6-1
TGTGCCAGCAGTGGCGCCGGGACAGGGACCTACGAGCAGTACTTC
CASSGAGTGTYEQYF
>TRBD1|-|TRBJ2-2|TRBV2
TGTGCCAACCCGCAGGGGGCTGGCGGGGAGCTGTTTTTT
CANPQGAGGELFF
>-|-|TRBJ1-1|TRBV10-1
TGCGCCAGCAGTGCACAGTTTTCACCGGAGACTTTCTTT
CASSAQFSPETFF
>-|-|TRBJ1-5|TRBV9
TGTGCCAGCAGCGCCGAGCCAGGGGCTGGACAGCCCCAGCATTTT
CASSAEPGAGQPQHF
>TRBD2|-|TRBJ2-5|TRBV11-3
TGTGCCAGCAGCCCCACTAGCGGGTTGTACCAAGAGACCCAGTACTTC
CASSPTSGLYQETQYF